This TCR beta chain was sequenced in a study of T cells expressing NK-cell markers. Production of TCR beta cDNA relied on 5'RACE template switching with UMIs. TCRdb reanalyzed the 5' RACE reads and collapses them to one entry per CDR3 protein, without DNA. The sample has 250,000 or so distinct CDR3 sequences, and its top ten clones hold roughly 4.2%. The CDR3 spans 12 residues. From germline, CDR1 is ENHRY and CDR2 SYGVKD. The sample taken for sequencing was blood T cells: a sorted CD56 or NKG2C T cell subset, CD4+ or CD8+ T cells, or bulk PBMC T cells (not recorded which). V gene TRBV10-3 combines with J gene TRBJ2-1. This TCR derives from a woman between 18 and 70 years old in good health. The CDR3 sequence is CAISGPINEQFF.